This T cell receptor beta chain was identified during a study of blood T cell repertoires in COVID-19. About the study: Collection of acute and convalescent COVID-19 samples took place in the United States, Italy and Spain. T cells, B-cell-depleted T cells, or PBMCs provided the cDNA or gDNA that served as material.

Only a few counts were recorded for this clone. The CDR3 totals 15 residues. Trimming cost V 6 bases and J 3 bases; bases outside gene matches: 8. Germline-derived CDR1 and CDR2 are MRHNA and SNTAGT. In the source study's methods: Amplifying reference gene primers gave estimates of nucleated cell counts. Profiled with immunoSEQ multiplex PCR; TCRdb holds only in-frame clones, not every one. The V and J calls and the clone size are those of that table, but D and trimming were determined from the DNA. The repertoire consists of about 290,000 clones, with 70% to 90% occurring once and the leading ten covering around 4%.

The TCR originated in a woman aged 45 to 65 with active or convalescent COVID-19. The chain uses TRBV6-4 and TRBJ2-1; TRBD1 agrees at 7 bases. Sequenced material: peripheral blood. CDR3 nucleotides: TGTGCCAGCAGAAGCACAGGGGAAGGCTACAATGAGCAGTTCTTC. This encodes CASRSTGEGYNEQFF.